The rows below give T cell receptor beta chains drawn from one sample of a study of T cells in Graves' hyperthyroidism and ophthalmopathy. TCRdb redid the calling of the multiplex PCR reads with MiXCR, one entry per CDR3 protein. The sample contains roughly 700,000 distinct CDR3 sequences, roughly 32% of which appear only once. Specimen: blood. Receptors were obtained from a woman aged 40 to 55 with Graves' hyperthyroidism. The CDR3 runs from the conserved cysteine through the conserved F or W. The D gene is left open where the match is weak. Clone size appears in some rows only: once, few, many, or a class for an expanded clone.

CASSAEGYGYTF	TGTGCCAGCAGCGCCGAGGGGTATGGCTACACCTTC	many	TRBV7-2	TRBJ1-2	NA
CASSFWGGPGSPLHF	TGTGCCAGCAGCTTTTGGGGGGGTCCTGGTTCACCCCTCCACTTT	few	TRBV7-2	TRBJ1-6	NA
CASSQEDAGIYEQYF	TGCGCCAGCAGCCAAGAGGACGCAGGGATCTACGAGCAGTACTTC	NA	TRBV7-8	TRBJ2-7	NA
CASSLMPFGGTQYF	TGTGCCAGCAGTCTCATGCCTTTTGGGGGGACCCAGTACTTC	few	TRBV7-2	TRBJ2-5	NA
CASSLVYGVDEKLFF	TGTGCCAGCAGCTTAGTTTACGGGGTAGATGAAAAACTGTTTTTT	few	TRBV7-8	TRBJ1-4	NA
CASSYFGGGDGNSPLHF	TGTGCCAGCAGTTACTTCGGGGGCGGCGACGGAAATTCACCCCTCCACTTT	NA	TRBV6-5	TRBJ1-6	NA
CASSIGAGPWETQYF	TGTGCCAGCAGCATAGGGGCAGGCCCGTGGGAGACCCAGTACTTC	many	TRBV9	TRBJ2-5	NA
CASSRAGTGGTEAFF	TGTGCCAGCAGCCGAGCCGGGACAGGGGGCACTGAAGCTTTCTTT	NA	TRBV9	TRBJ1-1	TRBD1
CAISSTGSSGNTIYF	TGTGCCATCAGCTCGACAGGGTCCTCTGGAAACACCATATATTTT	NA	TRBV6-1	TRBJ1-3	TRBD1
CASSVGDVRIGTEAFF	TGTGCCAGCAGCGTAGGGGATGTACGGATTGGGACTGAAGCTTTCTTT	many	TRBV9	TRBJ1-1	NA
CASSLLRGGELFF	TGTGCCAGCAGCCTGCTCCGGGGCGGGGAGCTGTTTTTT	NA	TRBV7-2	TRBJ2-2	NA
CASSYPELRRDQPQHF	TGTGCCAGCAGTTACCCCGAATTAAGACGCGATCAGCCCCAGCATTTT	NA	TRBV6-5	TRBJ1-5	NA
CASSSLRDRVTPYYGYTF	TGTGCCAGTAGTAGTCTACGGGACAGGGTCACCCCCTACTATGGCTACACCTTC	NA	TRBV19	TRBJ1-2	TRBD1
CASSQDNRGTKPLHF	TGCGCCAGCAGCCAAGATAACAGGGGAACAAAACCCCTCCACTTT	NA	TRBV4-3	TRBJ1-6	TRBD1
CASSPTGPYTGELFF	TGTGCCAGCAGCCCCACAGGGCCCTACACCGGGGAGCTGTTTTTT	NA	TRBV7-2	TRBJ2-2	NA
CVSSPDSGGRSEAFF	TGTGTCAGCAGTCCCGACTCGGGGGGCAGGTCTGAAGCTTTCTTT	NA	TRBV10-3	TRBJ1-1	NA
CASSIQDQPQHF	TGTGCCAGTAGTATTCAGGACCAGCCCCAGCATTTT	few	TRBV19	TRBJ1-5	NA
CASSRFPSGANVLTF	TGTGCCAGCAGCCGTTTCCCCTCTGGGGCCAACGTCCTGACTTTC	few	TRBV7-9	TRBJ2-6	NA
CASSPHGELFF	TGTGCCAGCAGCCCCCACGGGGAGCTGTTTTTT	many	TRBV7-8	TRBJ2-2	NA
CASSPDSAGTGQPQHF	TGTGCCAGCAGTCCGGACTCGGCAGGGACGGGGCAGCCCCAGCATTTT	NA	TRBV6-1	TRBJ1-5	NA
CASGPSWTEMNTEAFF	TGTGCCAGCGGCCCGTCCTGGACTGAGATGAACACTGAAGCTTTCTTT	NA	TRBV11-3	TRBJ1-1	NA
CARDRGSYEQYF	TGTGCTAGAGATCGGGGGAGCTACGAGCAGTACTTC	NA	TRBV25-1	TRBJ2-7	NA
CASSLAGGQSSYEQYF	TGTGCCAGCAGCTTAGCGGGAGGCCAAAGCTCCTACGAGCAGTACTTC	NA	TRBV7-2	TRBJ2-7	NA
CASSLGAGGNEQYF	TGTGCCAGCAGCTTAGGAGCGGGGGGCAACGAGCAGTACTTC	once	TRBV7-2	TRBJ2-7	TRBD2
CAAIHGVNEQFF	TGTGCCGCCATTCACGGGGTTAATGAGCAGTTCTTC	few	TRBV7-2	TRBJ2-1	NA
CASSPNRDRFYEQYF	TGTGCCAGCAGCCCGAACCGGGACAGGTTCTACGAGCAGTACTTC	NA	TRBV7-9	TRBJ2-7	TRBD1
CASRTRDTRQETQYF	TGCGCCAGCAGAACACGGGACACGAGACAAGAGACCCAGTACTTC	few	TRBV5-1	TRBJ2-5	NA